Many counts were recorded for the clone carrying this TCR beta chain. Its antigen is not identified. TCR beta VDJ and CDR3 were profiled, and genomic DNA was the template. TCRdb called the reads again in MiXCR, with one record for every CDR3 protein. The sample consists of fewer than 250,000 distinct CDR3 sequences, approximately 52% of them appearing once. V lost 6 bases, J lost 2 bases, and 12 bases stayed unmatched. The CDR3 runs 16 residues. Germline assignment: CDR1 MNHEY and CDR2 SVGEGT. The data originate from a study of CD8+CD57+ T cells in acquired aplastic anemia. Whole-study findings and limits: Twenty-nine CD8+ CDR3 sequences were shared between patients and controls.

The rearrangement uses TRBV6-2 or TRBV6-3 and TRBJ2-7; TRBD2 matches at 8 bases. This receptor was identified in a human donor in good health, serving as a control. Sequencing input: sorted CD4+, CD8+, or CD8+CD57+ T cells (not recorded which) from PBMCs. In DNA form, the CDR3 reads TGTGCCAGCAGACACCGCCTAGCGGGCATTACCTACGAGCAGTACTTC. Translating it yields CASRHRLAGITYEQYF.